What follows are 14 T cell receptor beta chains derived from one specimen sequenced in a study of cytomegalovirus exposure and HLA in healthy donors (dated by TCRdb to about 2017). The library was generated by the immunoSEQ multiplex PCR assay. For the multiplex PCR, a mixture combining 60 forward primers for TCR Vbeta segments and 13 reverse primers for TCR Jbeta segments was used. TCRdb took this table from immuneACCESS and kept in-frame rearrangements with V and J called. Such tables lack part of the clones; where checked against another copy, unresolved V genes explain under half of the gap, and the rest is unexplained. The sample table contains some 150,000 clones; only one count was recorded for roughly three quarters of them. The top ten hold 4% to 5.5% of the sample. Input material: PBMCs. Source of these receptors: a man aged 55 to 70 in good health and CMV-seronegative.

This rearrangement joins TRBV7-8 to TRBJ1-1; 8 bases align to TRBD1. Trimming cost V 6 bases and J 8 bases; bases outside gene matches: 2. The germline CDR1 and CDR2 sequences are SGHVS and FQNEAQ. The length of the CDR3 is 11 residues. For the CDR3, the DNA is TGTGCCAGCAGTCGGGACAGGGAAGCTTTCTTT. Translation: CASSRDREAFF.

The J gene is TRBJ2-2, the V gene TRBV4-1; D is possibly TRBD2 (6 bases). The germline V gene encodes CDR1 MGHRA and CDR2 YSYEKL. The V end lost 0 bases, the J end lost 0 bases, and 17 bases lay between the germline ends. The CDR3 consists of 19 residues. CDR3 in amino acids: CASSQDLAILVSNTGELFF. The CDR3 bases are TGCGCCAGCAGCCAAGACCTAGCGATTCTGGTTTCGAACACCGGGGAGCTGTTTTTT.

This chain uses TRBV7-2 with TRBJ2-5, with 10 bases lining up with TRBD2. CDR1 is SGHTA and CDR2 is FQGNSA in the germline V gene. The CDR3 is 14 residues long. V shed 6 bases, J shed 3 bases, and the junction held 4 bases outside the gene matches. This CDR3 reads CASSFGLAEETQYF. CDR3 DNA: TGTGCCAGCAGTTTTGGACTAGCGGAAGAGACCCAGTACTTC.

The chain is built from TRBV11-2 and TRBJ2-7, with 10 bases lining up with TRBD2. Germline assignment: CDR1 SGHAT and CDR2 FQNNGV. The ends lost 0 bases at V and 5 bases at J; junction bases unmatched: 4. This CDR3 is 15 amino acids long. The CDR3 loop is CASSLDLAGAHEQYF. The CDR3 DNA sequence: TGTGCCAGCAGCTTAGATCTAGCGGGAGCCCACGAGCAGTACTTC.

V and J are TRBV5-6 and TRBJ1-1, with 9 nucleotides matching TRBD1. V lost 3 bases and J lost 1; bases outside the gene matches: 7. Germline CDR1 SGHDT, CDR2 YYEEEE. The CDR3 sequence is 16 residues long. The CDR3 coding sequence is TGTGCCAGCAGCTCTTACACAGGGGGCTCGAACACTGAAGCTTTCTTT. Protein: CASSSYTGGSNTEAFF.

V is TRBV19 and J is TRBJ1-4; TRBD1 agrees at 7 bases. Germline values: CDR1 LNHDA, CDR2 SQIVND (reference sequence). V was clipped by 6 bases and J by 5 bases; unmatched bases: 6. The CDR3 sequence is 14 residues long. CDR3 sequence: CASSRTGANEKLFF. The CDR3 DNA reads as TGTGCCAGTAGCCGGACAGGCGCCAATGAAAAACTGTTTTTT.

This clone appeared a single time. V is TRBV19 and J is TRBJ2-7; 7 nucleotides agree with TRBD1. Unmatched junction bases numbered 9, after V lost 3 bases and J lost 7 bases. The CDR3 runs 14 residues. Germline V gene sequence: CDR1 LNHDA, CDR2 SQIVND (reference sequence). CDR3 protein: CASSMDRFEYEQYF. DNA of the CDR3: TGTGCCAGTAGTATGGACAGGTTCGAATATGAGCAGTACTTC.

The chain combines TRBV18 with TRBJ2-4, with 9 positions matching TRBD2. Germline lookup yields CDR1 KGHSH and CDR2 LQKENI. J gave up 6 bases and V 4 bases, and 7 bases lay outside the gene matches. CDR3 length equals 15 residues. In DNA form, the CDR3 reads TGTGCCAGCTCACATAGCGGGAGCGGTTCAAACATTCAGTACTTC. Translated, it gives CASSHSGSGSNIQYF.

The V call is TRBV15, the J call TRBJ2-3; 10 nucleotides agree with TRBD2. The CDR3 is 20 amino acids. V was pared by 5 bases and J by 2 bases, with 19 bases of the junction left unmatched. Germline-derived CDR1 and CDR2 are LNHNV and YYDKDF (reference sequence). CDR3 protein: CATSVKGLAGAPFITDTQYF. The CDR3 nucleotides are TGTGCCACCAGCGTAAAAGGGCTAGCGGGAGCCCCTTTTATCACAGATACGCAGTATTTT.

The CDR3 nucleotides read TGTGCCAGCAGCCCAGGATTAGAAGAGACCCAGTACTTC. This translates into CASSPGLEETQYF. This chain joins TRBV5-4 and TRBJ2-5; D is undetermined. The CDR3 contains 13 residues. V gave up 4 bases and J gave up 3 bases, with 10 bases separating them. Germline-derived CDR1 and CDR2 are SGHNT and YYREEE (reference sequence). Drawing the rest from reference TRBV5-4 and TRBJ2-5, the complete variable domain is ETGVTQSPTHLIKTRGQQVTLRCSSQSGHNTVSWYQQALGQGPQFIFQYYREEENGRGNFPPRFSGLQFPNYSSELNVNALELDDSALYLCASSPGLEETQYFGPGTRLLVL.

This chain uses TRBV7-3 with TRBJ2-5, with 10 nucleotides matching TRBD2. This CDR3 region has 14 residues. The V and J ends lost 5 bases and 6 bases, in that order; junction bases with no gene match: 6. The germline V gene has CDR1 SGHTA and CDR2 FQGTGA. This CDR3 reads CASSLSGRGQTQYF. DNA for the CDR3: TGTGCCAGCAGCCTAAGCGGGAGGGGGCAGACCCAGTACTTC.

The gene calls are TRBV11-2 and TRBJ1-5; perhaps TRBD1 as D (5 bases). The CDR3 is 14 amino acids. Trimming shortened V by 5 bases and J by 8 bases, and 16 bases separated the two germline ends. Per the germline V gene, CDR1 is SGHAT and CDR2 is FQNNGV. CDR3 protein: CASSGGSPREPQHF. The CDR3 nucleotides read TGTGCCAGCAGCGGGGGGAGTCCAAGGGAGCCCCAGCATTTT.

V and J are TRBV5-1 and TRBJ2-7, with 11 bases matching TRBD1. Germline loops: CDR1 SGHRS, CDR2 YFSETQ. The CDR3 is 15 amino acids. V shed 4 bases, J shed 4 bases, and the junction held 7 bases outside the gene matches. Written as DNA, the CDR3 is TGCGCCAGCAGCAAGGGACAGGGGGTAGGGTACGAGCAGTACTTC. Translated, it gives CASSKGQGVGYEQYF.

The rearrangement links TRBV7-2 to TRBJ1-5; TRBD1 matches at 7 bases. The CDR3 contains 15 residues. Trimming at V came to 5 bases and at J to 4 bases, leaving 8 bases not matched to a gene. Germline V gene sequence: CDR1 SGHTA, CDR2 FQGNSA. CDR3 protein: CASSPDRAGNQPQHF. The CDR3 coding sequence is TGTGCCAGCAGCCCAGACAGGGCGGGGAATCAGCCCCAGCATTTT.